Detailed here is one TCR beta chain. This sample stems from a study of graft-versus-host responses after intestinal transplantation. Germline CDR1 SGHTA, CDR2 FQGNSA. Trimming cost V 1 base and J 7 bases; bases outside gene matches: 7. CDR3 size: 16 residues. TCRdb keeps only in-frame clones here, not all; method: immunoSEQ multiplex PCR. The sample holds roughly 17,000 clones; more than 75% are singletons and the top ten take around 50%. This specimen was bone marrow, taken roughly 130 days after transplant. The chain employs TRBV7-2 and TRBJ2-7, with 13 bases lining up with TRBD2. The clonotype originates from a human patient who received an intestinal transplant, so some T cells may come from the graft donor. The CDR3 nucleotides are TGTGCCAGCAGCTTAGGGACTAGCGGGGGCCAGGGTGAGCAGTACTTC. Protein sequence: CASSLGTSGGQGEQYF.